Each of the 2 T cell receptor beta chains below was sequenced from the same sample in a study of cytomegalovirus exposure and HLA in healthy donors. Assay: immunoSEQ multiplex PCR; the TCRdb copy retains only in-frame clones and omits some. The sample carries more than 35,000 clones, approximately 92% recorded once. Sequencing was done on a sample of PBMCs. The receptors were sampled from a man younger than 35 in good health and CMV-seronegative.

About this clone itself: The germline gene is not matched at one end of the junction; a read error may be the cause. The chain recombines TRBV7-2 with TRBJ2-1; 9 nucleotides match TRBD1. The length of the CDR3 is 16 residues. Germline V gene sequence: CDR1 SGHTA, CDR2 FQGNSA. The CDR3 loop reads CASTLHPGQGIDEQFF. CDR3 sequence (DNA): TGTGCCAGCACCTTACACCCGGGACAGGGTATCGATGAGCAGTTCTTC.

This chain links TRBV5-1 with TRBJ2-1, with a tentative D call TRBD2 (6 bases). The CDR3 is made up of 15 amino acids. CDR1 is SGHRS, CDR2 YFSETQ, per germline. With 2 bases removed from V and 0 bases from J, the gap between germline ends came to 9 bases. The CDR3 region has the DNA TGCGCCAGCAGCTTTAGCGGAAGCTCCTACAATGAGCAGTTCTTC. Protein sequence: CASSFSGSSYNEQFF.